The entry below describes one TCR beta chain. Its antigen is currently unknown. The CDR3 runs 15 residues. Trimming cost V 5 bases and J 2 bases, with 15 bases left between them. From germline, CDR1 is MNHEY and CDR2 SVGEGT. Repertoires were generated with immunoSEQ multiplex PCR, while TCRdb's copy carries only in-frame clones and drops some. The sample has some 150,000 clones, less than 90% seen once. The source of the sample is a study of T cell responses to AZD1222 COVID-19 vaccine. General study findings and limits: Epitopes outside B.1.351 and B.1.1.7 mutated regions reportedly drew nearly half of spike TCRs. Spike as a whole was targeted by vaccine-associated CD4 TCRs, dominant at 160-218 and 743-854. Following two doses of AZD1222, Spike-specific TCR breadth and depth rose.

This TCR came from an adult in good health. The sequenced sample was peripheral blood, obtained on day 0 of AZD1222 vaccination. This sequence joins TRBV6-2 or TRBV6-3 and TRBJ1-1; D gene ambiguous. The CDR3 here is CASSPTTQANTEAFF. CDR3 nucleotides: TGTGCCAGCAGTCCCACAACTCAGGCAAACACTGAAGCTTTCTTT.